Given below is one TCR beta chain in context. Sequenced by immunoSEQ multiplex PCR; TCRdb stores in-frame clones only, minus some. The sample has 85,000 to 100,000 clones; 85% to 90% are singletons. This record comes from a study of OX40 agonist ivuxolimab in advanced cancers. Study summary: Patient treatment consisted of intravenous ivuxolimab administration every 2 weeks at 0.01 to 10 mg/kg.

Trimming left V 3 bases short and J 9 bases short, with 12 bases between. CDR1 is LGHNA, CDR2 YSLEER, per germline. This CDR3 region has 14 residues. The TCR was taken from an adult with an advanced solid tumor such as melanoma, head and neck, liver or kidney cancer. The chain joins TRBV4-3 to TRBJ1-6; D remains ambiguous. Sample: CD4+ or CD8+ T cells sorted from blood, taken in a trial of the OX40 agonist ivuxolimab. The CDR3 here is CASSQAENISPLHF. Written as DNA, the CDR3 is TGCGCCAGCAGCCAGGCGGAGAATATTTCACCCCTCCACTTT.